The 24 T cell receptor beta chains presented below share a single source sample, sequenced in a study of blood T cell repertoires in COVID-19. The repertoire was sequenced with immunoSEQ multiplex PCR; TCRdb's copy has only in-frame clones and lacks some. Of about 270,000 clones in the sample, around four fifths were seen once. The sample taken for sequencing was peripheral blood. The receptors stem from a woman in her forties or fifties with active or convalescent COVID-19.

The chain is built from TRBV14 and TRBJ1-1, with D tentatively TRBD1 (5 bases). V shed 1 base and J shed 5 bases, with 17 bases lying between them. The CDR3 has 16 amino acids. The germline gives CDR1 SGHDN, CDR2 FVKESK. CDR3 sequence: CASSQAFAGGRTEAFF. The CDR3, as DNA: TGTGCCAGCAGCCAAGCCTTTGCGGGGGGTCGGACTGAAGCTTTCTTT.

This chain joins TRBV5-1 and TRBJ2-2; D gene uncertain. The germline V gene has CDR1 SGHRS and CDR2 YFSETQ. Deletions cut 2 bases from V and 0 bases from J, with 5 bases between. The CDR3 contains 14 residues. The CDR3 sequence: CASSFFPNTGELFF. The CDR3 DNA follows: TGCGCCAGCAGCTTCTTCCCGAACACCGGGGAGCTGTTTTTT.

The chain recombines TRBV18 with TRBJ2-1; 11 positions match TRBD1. CDR3 size: 16 residues. Germline CDR1 reads KGHSH; CDR2 reads LQKENI. Trimming removed 6 bases from V and 11 bases from J; junction bases left unmatched: 15. CDR3 nucleotides: TGTGCCAGCTCCCAAAATTCCGGGACAGGGGGTCTCCAGCAGTTCTTC. This gives the protein CASSQNSGTGGLQQFF. Drawing the rest from reference TRBV18 and TRBJ2-1, the complete variable domain is NAGVMQNPRHLVRRRGQEARLRCSPMKGHSHVYWYRQLPEEGLKFMVYLQKENIIDESGMPKERFSAEFPKEGPSILRIQQVVRGDSAAYFCASSQNSGTGGLQQFFGPGTRLTVL.

This clone was detected once. V gene TRBV10-2 combines with J gene TRBJ1-1, with D possibly being TRBD1 (6 bases). The CDR3 covers 16 residues. Trimming took 0 bases from V and 3 from J, leaving 14 bases between them. Germline CDR1 and CDR2: WSHSY and SAAADI. The CDR3 sequence is CASSESTGMGDTEAFF. The CDR3 nucleotides are TGCGCCAGCAGTGAGTCTACAGGGATGGGTGACACTGAAGCTTTCTTT.

This clone came up a few times. The rearrangement links TRBV25-1 to TRBJ1-5; no clear D gene. V was pared by 5 bases and J by 4 bases, with 9 bases between. The CDR3 is 13 amino acids. The V gene's germline CDR1 is MGHDK and CDR2 SYGVNS. CDR3 nucleotide sequence: TGTGCCAGCAGTCCTGGAGGGAATCAGCCCCAGCATTTT. This encodes CASSPGGNQPQHF.

The rearrangement uses TRBV19 and TRBJ2-5; D unclear. Germline CDR1 LNHDA, CDR2 SQIVND (reference sequence). This CDR3 is built from 13 residues. Between the trimmed V and J ends, which lost 7 bases and 1 base, there was a span of 10 bases. The CDR3 sequence: CASTSGVQETQYF. CDR3 bases: TGTGCCAGTACATCGGGTGTCCAAGAGACCCAGTACTTC.

This clone was detected a few times. The rearrangement uses TRBV5-6 and TRBJ2-6; D is possibly TRBD1 (5 bases). Trimming cost V 3 bases and J 0 bases, with 13 bases left between them. The length of the CDR3 is 17 residues. Germline CDR1 SGHDT, CDR2 YYEEEE. CDR3 protein: CASSSRQLTSGANVLTF. The CDR3, as DNA: TGTGCCAGCAGCTCCAGACAGCTCACCTCTGGGGCCAACGTCCTGACTTTC.

This sequence joins TRBV5-1 and TRBJ2-1, with TRBD2 as a possible D gene (5 bases). This CDR3 contains 13 residues. The V and J ends lost 6 bases and 3 bases respectively, with 10 bases between them. The germline V gene encodes CDR1 SGHRS and CDR2 YFSETQ. The CDR3 DNA sequence: TGCGCCAGCACCCTCGACTACTACAATGAGCAGTTCTTC. Translating gives CASTLDYYNEQFF.

This sequence joins TRBV5-1 and TRBJ2-2; 7 bases map to TRBD2. The CDR3 totals 17 residues. Germline loops: CDR1 SGHRS, CDR2 YFSETQ. The V gene end was trimmed by 0 bases and the J gene end by 3 bases; junction bases not matched to a gene: 8. The CDR3 region is CASSLVALADYTGELFF. For the CDR3, the DNA is TGCGCCAGCAGCTTGGTGGCTCTAGCGGATTACACCGGGGAGCTGTTTTTT.

This sequence joins TRBV9 and TRBJ2-5, with 10 bases that match TRBD2. The CDR3 contains 16 residues. Germline V CDR1 and CDR2: SGDLS, YYNGEE. J was trimmed by 3 bases and V by 4 bases; bases with no gene match: 9. As DNA, the CDR3 is TGTGCCAGCAGCCCGGGCGGGACTAGCGCAAAAGAGACCCAGTACTTC. Its translation is CASSPGGTSAKETQYF.

The chain employs TRBV7-2 and TRBJ1-4; TRBD1 aligns across 11 bases. The CDR3 extends over 18 amino acids. Germline V lookup: CDR1 SGHTA, CDR2 FQGNSA. V was pared by 4 bases and J by 10 bases, with 17 bases of the junction left unmatched. CDR3 protein: CASSSWTGGATRRSKLFF. DNA of the CDR3: TGTGCCAGCAGCTCCTGGACAGGGGGCGCGACTAGGAGATCAAAACTGTTTTTT.

This clone turned up a few times. The chain uses TRBV14 and TRBJ1-1; possible D gene TRBD1, 5 bases. This CDR3 has 14 amino acids. Germline V gene data show CDR1 as SGHDN and CDR2 as FVKESK. The V end was cut by 3 bases, the J end by 3 bases, with 11 bases between. CDR3 nucleotides: TGTGCCAGCAGCCACCAGGGCGCCTACACTGAAGCTTTCTTT. Residues: CASSHQGAYTEAFF. Drawing the rest from reference TRBV14 and TRBJ1-1, the complete variable domain is EAGVTQFPSHSVIEKGQTVTLRCDPISGHDNLYWYRRVMGKEIKFLLHFVKESKQDESGMPNNRFLAERTGGTYSTLKVQPAELEDSGVYFCASSHQGAYTEAFFGQGTRLTVV.

The chain has TRBV4-2 and TRBJ2-7; D may be TRBD1 (5 bases). Trimming pared 4 bases from V and 7 bases from J, leaving 20 bases between. Germline V gene lookup returns CDR1 LGHNA and CDR2 YNFKEQ. The CDR3 is 15 residues long. The CDR3 sequence is CASSPDVRAKIEQYF. DNA of the CDR3: TGTGCCAGCAGCCCCGACGTCAGGGCGAAGATAGAGCAGTACTTC.

This chain uses TRBV5-1 with TRBJ1-1; D is unresolved. This CDR3 comprises 16 residues. The germline V and J ends were trimmed by 0 bases and 0 bases, with 12 bases remaining between them. Germline-derived CDR1 and CDR2 are SGHRS and YFSETQ. The CDR3 region is CASSLAPGVMNTEAFF. The CDR3 DNA sequence: TGCGCCAGCAGCTTGGCCCCCGGGGTCATGAACACTGAAGCTTTCTTT.

The chain has TRBV11-2 and TRBJ2-7; D is perhaps TRBD1 (6 bases). There are 17 residues in the CDR3. CDR1 SGHAT and CDR2 FQNNGV come from the germline V gene. V was clipped by 1 base and J by 3 bases, with 19 bases between them. The CDR3 coding sequence is TGTGCCAGCAGCTTAGTAACTGTCAGGGGAACAAACTACGAGCAGTACTTC. The encoded protein is CASSLVTVRGTNYEQYF.

This clone showed up just a few times. The chain recombines TRBV12-3 or TRBV12-4 with TRBJ1-1, with D maybe TRBD1 (5 bases). The CDR3 spans 13 residues. Trimming removed 7 bases from V and 4 bases from J, with 13 bases in between. CDR3 DNA: TGTGCCAGCATCCTCCAAAGGGGCACTGAAGCTTTCTTT. It specifies CASILQRGTEAFF.

The chain employs TRBV11-3 and TRBJ2-1; D is possibly TRBD2 (5 bases). Between the trimmed V and J ends, which lost 5 bases and 0 bases, there was a span of 14 bases. The CDR3 loop spans 16 amino acids. CDR1 and CDR2 from the germline V gene are SGHNT and YENEEA. The CDR3 sequence: CASSLGIGRSYNEQFF. CDR3 in DNA: TGTGCCAGCAGCCTCGGGATAGGCCGCTCCTACAATGAGCAGTTCTTC.

A few counts support this clone. The chain has TRBV7-9 and TRBJ2-7; TRBD2 aligns across 7 bases. This CDR3 comprises 13 residues. From germline, CDR1 is SEHNR and CDR2 FQNEAQ (reference sequence). V shed 5 bases and J 6 bases; nucleotides not matched to a gene: 7. The CDR3 sequence: CASSPGGGGEQYF. CDR3 nucleotide sequence: TGTGCCAGCAGCCCGGGAGGCGGAGGCGAGCAGTACTTC.

The chain couples TRBV2 to TRBJ1-1; TRBD1 aligns across 9 bases. This CDR3 region has 14 residues. Germline V CDR1 and CDR2: SNHLY, FYNNEI. With V trimmed by 3 bases and J by 3 bases, 2 bases remained unmatched. The DNA for the CDR3 is TGTGCCAGCAGTGAGGGACAGGGCGACACTGAAGCTTTCTTT. Protein product: CASSEGQGDTEAFF.

The chain employs TRBV2 and TRBJ2-1, with 7 bases identical to TRBD2. Germline V gives CDR1 SNHLY, CDR2 FYNNEI. This CDR3 has 14 amino acids. Trimming at V came to 2 bases and at J to 6 bases, leaving 4 bases not matched to a gene. The CDR3 nucleotides read TGTGCCAGCAGTGAATACGGGAGGACCAATGAGCAGTTCTTC. It specifies CASSEYGRTNEQFF.

The V call is TRBV2, the J call TRBJ2-5; D uncertain. V lost 4 bases and J lost 2, with 11 bases in between. Germline assignment: CDR1 SNHLY and CDR2 FYNNEI. CDR3 size: 14 residues. In DNA, the CDR3 is TGTGCCAGCAGTGGTCCCGCGGCACAAGAGACCCAGTACTTC. It codes for CASSGPAAQETQYF.

The chain couples TRBV5-4 to TRBJ2-7, with 12 bases identical to TRBD2. V shed 5 bases and J 5 bases; nucleotides not matched to a gene: 8. The CDR3 spans 15 residues. Germline CDR1 reads SGHNT; CDR2 reads YYREEE (reference sequence). CDR3 bases: TGTGCCAGCAGTTCTAGCGGGAGGGCCTCGGACGAGCAGTACTTC. This sequence encodes CASSSSGRASDEQYF. The variable domain in full, completed from reference TRBV5-4 and TRBJ2-7, reads ETGVTQSPTHLIKTRGQQVTLRCSSQSGHNTVSWYQQALGQGPQFIFQYYREEENGRGNFPPRFSGLQFPNYSSELNVNALELDDSALYLCASSSSGRASDEQYFGPGTRLTVT.

As regards this clone: This sample includes further DNA sequences coding for the same CDR3. The genes are TRBV27 and TRBJ1-1; possibly TRBD1 for D (6 bases). The V end lost 5 bases, the J end lost 4 bases, and 11 bases lay between the germline ends. This CDR3 contains 13 residues. Germline V gives CDR1 MNHEY, CDR2 SMNVEV (reference sequence). The chain's CDR3 is CASSLQGFTEAFF. Written as DNA, the CDR3 is TGTGCCAGCAGTCTACAGGGTTTCACTGAAGCTTTCTTT.

This chain joins TRBV6-5 and TRBJ1-3, with a tentative D call TRBD1 (5 bases). Germline CDR1 and CDR2: MNHEY and SVGAGI. Deletions cut 8 bases from V and 0 bases from J, with 8 bases between. CDR3 size: 13 residues. The CDR3 loop reads CASDRASGNTIYF. In DNA, the CDR3 is TGTGCCAGCGACAGAGCCTCTGGAAACACCATATATTTT.